This TCR beta chain is drawn from a study of cytomegalovirus exposure and HLA in healthy donors. General study results and limits: In most subjects, TCR beta sequences reportedly gave accurate predictions of HLA-A and HLA-B alleles. A later analysis showed that HLA-associated TCR beta chains had undergone more clonal expansion than equally common others. Among the most significant clusters, several appeared linked to common viral pathogens in a later analysis. One cluster of highly shared sequence variants probably arose as a sequencing artifact.

The trim removed 3 bases at V and 7 bases at J, leaving 18 bases unmatched. The CDR3 sequence is 20 residues long. Per the germline V gene, CDR1 is PRHDT and CDR2 is FYEKMQ (reference sequence). Use of 60 Vbeta and 13 Jbeta primers characterized the PCR. The repertoire was sequenced with immunoSEQ multiplex PCR; TCRdb's copy has only in-frame clones and lacks some. The repertoire holds about 160,000 clones, with roughly 78% as singletons. To note about this clone: What it binds is unknown.

The source material was PBMCs. The receptor was derived from a man between 40 and 49 years old in good health and CMV-seronegative. This sequence joins TRBV13 and TRBJ2-1; 13 bases line up with TRBD2. The CDR3 region has the DNA TGTGCCAGCAGCTTCCGACGTCGGACTAGCGGGAGAGAGGAGGAGAATGAGCAGTTCTTC. Its translation: CASSFRRRTSGREEENEQFF.